This TCR beta chain was found in a study of OX40 agonist ivuxolimab in advanced cancers. Overall study: The drug used for patients, ivuxolimab, was an agonistic anti-OX40 (CD134) antibody.

Germline trimming cut 4 bases from V and 0 bases from J; bases unmatched to any gene: 4. CDR3 size: 14 residues. Germline V gene sequence: CDR1 SGHNT, CDR2 YYREEE (reference sequence). Study-level results: The authors did not determine the antigen specificity of the expanded peripheral T cells.

Repertoires were generated with immunoSEQ multiplex PCR, while TCRdb's copy carries only in-frame clones and drops some. Of some 100,000 clones in the sample, about nine tenths were seen once. Regarding this clone: No antigen is known for it.

The receptor was isolated from an adult with an advanced solid tumor such as melanoma, head and neck, liver or kidney cancer. The input for sequencing was CD4+ or CD8+ T cells sorted from blood, taken in a trial of the OX40 agonist ivuxolimab. The chain has TRBV5-4 and TRBJ2-7, with 7 bases that match TRBD2. The CDR3 nucleotides read TGTGCCAGCAGCACGGGGGGTAGCTCCTACGAGCAGTACTTC. It specifies CASSTGGSSYEQYF.